This T cell receptor (beta chain) emerged from a study of control samples from healthy donors and cancer patients. TCRdb keeps only in-frame clones here, not all; method: immunoSEQ multiplex PCR. Of about 130,000 clones listed, about 88% were seen once; the top ten hold about 3.4%. Trimming removed 3 bases at V and 3 bases at J, with 8 bases between. The CDR3 consists of 14 residues. Germline CDR1 LGHDT, CDR2 YNNKEL (reference sequence). The genes are TRBV3-1 (or the pseudogene TRBV3-2) and TRBJ2-2; no reliable D call. The clonotype was recovered from a man over 45 in good health. Sequencing used blood. CDR3 residues: CASSHRTHTGELFF. Here the CDR3 DNA reads TGTGCCAGCAGCCACCGGACGCACACCGGGGAGCTGTTTTTT.